This is a list of T cell receptor beta chains from one sample in a study of blood T cell repertoires in COVID-19. Repertoires were generated with immunoSEQ multiplex PCR, while TCRdb's copy carries only in-frame clones and drops some. Of tens of thousands of clones listed, more than 75% were seen once; the top ten hold around 5%. Material for sequencing was peripheral blood. All receptors derive from a human donor in a cohort sampled during active COVID-19. Both conserved end residues are part of each CDR3. The D gene is left open where the match is weak.

D: NA; V: TRBV7-2; J: TRBJ1-5; DNA: TGTGCCAGCAGCTCCCAATCACAGGGTGGAGGCAATCAGCCCCAGCATTTT; CDR3: CASSSQSQGGGNQPQHF
D: NA; V: TRBV2; J: TRBJ2-7; DNA: TGTGCCAGCAGCCCTTCCTACGAGCAGTACTTC; CDR3: CASSPSYEQYF
D: NA; V: TRBV25-1; J: TRBJ1-1; DNA: TGTGCCAGCAGAGGGGTACGGAACACTGAAGCTTTCTTT; CDR3: CASRGVRNTEAFF
D: NA; V: TRBV24-1; J: TRBJ2-3; DNA: TGTGCCACCAGTGATCTCGGGGAAGATACGCAGTATTTT; CDR3: CATSDLGEDTQYF
D: NA; V: TRBV6-6; J: TRBJ1-5; DNA: TGTGCCAGCAGTTACTCGGGGCAGGGTGGTCAGCCCCAGCATTTT; CDR3: CASSYSGQGGQPQHF
D: TRBD1; V: TRBV9; J: TRBJ2-7; DNA: TGTGCCAGCAGCGTAAACCCGGGACAGGGTAACGACGAGCAGTACTTC; CDR3: CASSVNPGQGNDEQYF
D: TRBD1; V: TRBV18; J: TRBJ2-5; DNA: TGTGCCAGCTCACCAGGGACAGGGAGGCAGGAGACCCAGTACTTC; CDR3: CASSPGTGRQETQYF
D: NA; V: TRBV7-9; J: TRBJ2-3; DNA: TGTGCCAGCCGCCCTCTAGAACGCACAGATACGCAGTATTTT; CDR3: CASRPLERTDTQYF
D: NA; V: TRBV18; J: TRBJ1-1; DNA: TGTGCCAGCTCACCCGTAAGCGCCGAGAACACTGAAGCTTTCTTT; CDR3: CASSPVSAENTEAFF
D: TRBD2; V: TRBV7-2; J: TRBJ2-3; DNA: TGTGCCAGCAGCCGGACTAGCGGGGGAACGCAGTATTTT; CDR3: CASSRTSGGTQYF
D: TRBD2; V: TRBV4-2; J: TRBJ2-4; DNA: TGTGCCAGCAGCCAACTCCCGGACGGCGCTAGCGGGGGGGCGGGAAACATTCAGTACTTC; CDR3: CASSQLPDGASGGAGNIQYF
D: TRBD2; V: TRBV5-8; J: TRBJ2-7; DNA: TGTGCCAGCAGCTTGCTAGCGGGGGGCTACGAGCAGTACTTC; CDR3: CASSLLAGGYEQYF
D: TRBD1; V: TRBV19; J: TRBJ2-3; DNA: TGTGCCAGTAGTGCCGCCGGGACAGGGGGCGGGTATACGCAGTATTTT; CDR3: CASSAAGTGGGYTQYF
D: NA; V: TRBV7-8; J: TRBJ1-2; DNA: TGTGCCAGCAGCTTATCAGGGGCCGATAGTCCATATGGCTACACCTTC; CDR3: CASSLSGADSPYGYTF